This paragraph covers one T cell receptor (beta chain) sequence. PCR primers comprised 60 Vbeta and 13 Jbeta primers. Assay used: immunoSEQ multiplex PCR; TCRdb lists only in-frame clones, some missing. The table records 150,000 to 200,000 clones, around 77% of them present only once. The CDR3 is 14 amino acids. Germline V lookup: CDR1 MDHEN, CDR2 SYDVKM. With 5 bases removed from V and 0 bases from J, the gap between germline ends came to 10 bases. These data come from a study of cytomegalovirus exposure and HLA in healthy donors. This receptor was obtained from a woman aged 30 to 39 in good health and CMV-seropositive. The J gene is TRBJ1-1, the V gene TRBV28; D perhaps matches TRBD1 (6 bases). Input material: PBMCs. The CDR3 nucleotides read TGTGCCAGCAGTGGGGGGGCGTTGAACACTGAAGCTTTCTTT. This encodes CASSGGALNTEAFF.